One and the same sample provided the 24 T cell receptor beta chains below, sequenced in a study of CD8 T cells in ankylosing spondylitis. General observations from the study: Seemingly distinctive of ankylosing spondylitis blood was a TCR beta motif formed by eight highly homologous variants.

These receptors are not linked to any known antigen. Using its own MiXCR run on the 5' RACE reads, TCRdb lists one record per CDR3 protein. The sample has roughly 670,000 distinct CDR3 sequences; under 20% are singletons. The source material was blood, either unsorted or a sorted T cell fraction (not recorded which). These receptor sequences come from a male donor with ankylosing spondylitis.

The V call is TRBV5-1, the J call TRBJ2-1; D could derive from TRBD1 or TRBD2 (5 bases each). Germline V gene sequence: CDR1 SGHRS, CDR2 YFSETQ. V dropped 2 bases and J dropped 0 bases, with 12 bases sitting between them. This CDR3 region has 16 residues. CDR3 DNA: TGCGCCAGCAGCTTAATGGGGGTCCTCTCCTACAATGAGCAGTTCTTC. This codes for CASSLMGVLSYNEQFF.

This clonotype was counted between two and nine times. The genes are TRBV6-1 and TRBJ2-1, with a tentative D call TRBD2 (6 bases). V was pared by 6 bases and J by 9 bases, with 15 bases between. The CDR3 is 13 amino acids. Germline CDR1 is MNHNS and CDR2 is SASEGT. The CDR3 DNA reads TGTGCCAGCAGCTCCGGGGGACTGGGTGAGCAGTTCTTC. This gives the protein CASSSGGLGEQFF.

The genes are TRBV20-1 and TRBJ2-7, with D possibly TRBD2 on 6 matching bases. The CDR3 contains 14 residues. CDR1 is DFQATT and CDR2 is SNEGSKA in the germline V gene (reference sequence). Trimming left V 0 bases short and J 3 bases short, with 12 bases between. The chain's CDR3 is CSARDLGGFYEQYF. In nucleotides, the CDR3 is TGCAGTGCTAGAGACCTTGGAGGGTTCTACGAGCAGTACTTC.

This clonotype was counted a few times. This chain joins TRBV7-2 and TRBJ2-7, with D unresolved. V was clipped by 5 bases and J by 2 bases, with 10 bases between them. The CDR3 length is 13 residues. Germline V gene lookup returns CDR1 SGHTA and CDR2 FQGNSA. The CDR3 coding sequence is TGTGCCAGCAGCCGAGATTTGCCCTACGAGCAGTACTTC. Translation: CASSRDLPYEQYF.

The chain joins TRBV11-2 to TRBJ2-1; D possibly corresponds to TRBD2 (7 bases). Germline CDR1 and CDR2: SGHAT and FQNNGV. V lost 5 bases and J lost 7, with 27 bases in between. The CDR3 contains 18 residues. CDR3 region: CASSERGGEGASRNEQFF. The CDR3 DNA sequence: TGTGCCAGCAGCGAGAGGGGGGGTGAGGGAGCCTCAAGGAATGAGCAGTTCTTC.

The J gene is TRBJ1-1, the V gene TRBV5-1, with no clear D. The germline V and J ends were trimmed by 2 bases and 1 base, with 12 bases remaining between them. CDR3 size: 15 residues. The germline V gene encodes CDR1 SGHRS and CDR2 YFSETQ. CDR3: CASSFQPIQNTEAFF. The CDR3 coding sequence is TGCGCCAGCAGCTTTCAGCCGATACAGAACACTGAAGCTTTCTTT.

V is TRBV6-2 or TRBV6-3 and J is TRBJ2-1, with D hard to call. Germline V gene lookup returns CDR1 MNHEY and CDR2 SVGEGT. The CDR3 consists of 11 residues. The V gene lost 8 bases and the J gene lost 4 bases, with 6 bases spanning the gap. The CDR3 DNA reads as TGTGCCAGCGCCTCGTACAATGAGCAGTTCTTC. Its protein product is CASASYNEQFF.

This clonotype was counted a few times. The V call is TRBV7-9, the J call TRBJ1-5; 7 nucleotides align to TRBD1. Germline V CDR1 and CDR2: SEHNR, FQNEAQ (reference sequence). The CDR3 extends over 12 amino acids. V trimming: 6 bases; J trimming: 7 bases; junction bases outside the gene matches: 3. For the CDR3, the DNA is TGTGCCAGCAGAACAGGGGAGCAGCCCCAGCATTTT. Its protein product is CASRTGEQPQHF.

The chain recombines TRBV5-6 with TRBJ1-3, with no clear D. V lost 1 base and J 0 bases, leaving 14 bases between the germline ends. CDR3 length: 17 amino acids. CDR1 and CDR2 from the germline V gene are SGHDT and YYEEEE. CDR3 amino acids: CASSLREVRSSGNTIYF. The DNA for the CDR3 is TGTGCCAGCAGCTTGAGGGAGGTCAGGAGCTCTGGAAACACCATATATTTT.

J is TRBJ2-1 and V is TRBV7-2; 8 nucleotides agree with TRBD2. CDR3 size: 16 residues. Germline loops: CDR1 SGHTA, CDR2 FQGNSA. Unmatched junction bases numbered 8, after V lost 3 bases and J lost 4 bases. CDR3 nucleotides: TGTGCCAGCAGCTTCTTTAGCGGGATTGCTTACAATGAGCAGTTCTTC. Its protein product is CASSFFSGIAYNEQFF.

J is TRBJ2-1 and V is TRBV5-1, with D hard to call. The ends were cut back, 2 bases at V and 9 bases at J, with 15 bases in the middle. Germline values: CDR1 SGHRS, CDR2 YFSETQ. The CDR3 runs to 14 residues. CDR3 nucleotides: TGCGCCAGCAGCTTCACCACTCTAGTTTCTGAGCAGTTCTTC. It translates to CASSFTTLVSEQFF. Filled out from reference TRBV5-1 and TRBJ2-1, the complete variable domain reads KAGVTQTPRYLIKTRGQQVTLSCSPISGHRSVSWYQQTPGQGLQFLFEYFSETQRNKGNFPGRFSGRQFSNSRSEMNVSTLELGDSALYLCASSFTTLVSEQFFGPGTRLTVL.

The chain links TRBV9 to TRBJ1-2; the D gene is possibly TRBD1 (6 bases). The CDR3 sequence is 13 residues long. V lost 4 bases and J lost 6, with 13 bases in between. Germline-derived CDR1 and CDR2 are SGDLS and YYNGEE. The DNA of the CDR3 is TGTGCCAGCAGCAATAGTCCAGGGGATGGCTACACCTTC. Encoded protein: CASSNSPGDGYTF. The entire variable domain, with the rest obtained from reference TRBV9 and TRBJ1-2, is as follows: DSGVTQTPKHLITATGQRVTLRCSPRSGDLSVYWYQQSLDQGLQFLIQYYNGEERAKGNILERFSAQQFPDLHSELNLSSLELGDSALYFCASSNSPGDGYTFGSGTRLTVV.

CDR3 sequence: CSGIRDNNEQFF. The DNA for the CDR3 is TGCAGTGGTATCAGGGACAACAATGAGCAGTTCTTC. This sequence joins TRBV20-1 and TRBJ2-1; a possible D gene is TRBD1 (6 bases). The V gene's germline CDR1 is DFQATT and CDR2 SNEGSKA (reference sequence). CDR3 length equals 12 residues. V lost 7 bases and J 5 bases, leaving 12 bases between the germline ends.

This clonotype was counted at least ten times. V gene TRBV5-1 combines with J gene TRBJ2-7; 8 bases fit TRBD2. CDR3 length: 14 residues. V gave up 0 bases and J gave up 4 bases; unmatched junction bases: 3. Germline CDR1 and CDR2: SGHRS and YFSETQ. CDR3 protein: CASSLAGLVYEQYF. The CDR3 DNA reads TGCGCCAGCAGCTTGGCGGGACTAGTTTACGAGCAGTACTTC.

This clonotype was counted between two and nine times. The chain joins TRBV9 to TRBJ2-3; 8 nucleotides line up with TRBD1. Germline V CDR1 and CDR2: SGDLS, YYNGEE. The J segment lost 6 bases and the V segment lost 4 bases, leaving 13 bases of the junction unmatched. CDR3 size: 16 residues. The CDR3 bases are TGTGCCAGCAGCTCCACCGGGACAGGCCCTCTGGATACGCAGTATTTT. Its protein is CASSSTGTGPLDTQYF.

V and J are TRBV20-1 and TRBJ1-5; TRBD1 might be the D (6 bases). Trimming took 6 bases from V and 11 from J, leaving 14 bases between them. Germline V CDR1 and CDR2: DFQATT, SNEGSKA (reference sequence). The CDR3 extends over 11 amino acids. CDR3 sequence: CSAYTGRAQHF. CDR3 nucleotide sequence: TGCAGTGCCTACACAGGGAGGGCCCAGCATTTT.

This clonotype has only a few counts. J is TRBJ2-2 and V is TRBV5-1; 9 bases fit TRBD1. Per the germline V gene, CDR1 is SGHRS and CDR2 is YFSETQ. V shed 4 bases, J shed 2 bases, and the junction held 6 bases outside the gene matches. This CDR3 spans 16 amino acids. This CDR3 is CASSVAGQGNTGELFF. The CDR3, as DNA: TGCGCCAGCAGCGTCGCGGGACAGGGAAACACCGGGGAGCTGTTTTTT.

This chain joins TRBV20-1 and TRBJ2-3; 7 bases match TRBD1. The CDR3 is 15 amino acids. CDR1 and CDR2 from the germline V gene are DFQATT and SNEGSKA (reference sequence). V gave up 4 bases and J gave up 2 bases; unmatched junction bases: 9. The CDR3 sequence is CSAIRGQSATDTQYF. In nucleotides, the CDR3 is TGCAGTGCTATAAGGGGACAGTCGGCCACAGATACGCAGTATTTT.

The chain couples TRBV4-1 to TRBJ2-1; D may be TRBD1 (8 bases). V dropped 4 bases and J dropped 6 bases, with 13 bases sitting between them. Per germline, CDR1 MGHRA and CDR2 YSYEKL. CDR3 length equals 14 residues. In nucleotides, the CDR3 is TGCGCCAGCAGCCGGGGGGGACAGGCCAATGAGCAGTTCTTC. The encoded protein is CASSRGGQANEQFF.

Ten or more counts support this clonotype. The chain recombines TRBV11-2 with TRBJ2-3; D remains unclear. The CDR3 is 15 residues long. The V end lost 3 bases, the J end lost 3 bases, and 13 bases lay between the germline ends. Per germline, CDR1 SGHAT and CDR2 FQNNGV. The CDR3 loop is CASSLGGRGTDTQYF. The CDR3 DNA reads TGTGCCAGCAGCTTGGGTGGGCGAGGAACAGATACGCAGTATTTT.

The rearrangement links TRBV2 to TRBJ2-7; 13 bases line up with TRBD2. The trim removed 6 bases at V and 4 bases at J, leaving 9 bases unmatched. CDR1 is SNHLY, CDR2 FYNNEI, per germline. This CDR3 has 16 residues. In DNA, the CDR3 is TGTGCCAGCAGGGCCCCCGGGACTAGCGGGATATACGAGCAGTACTTC. Translating it yields CASRAPGTSGIYEQYF.

The sample holds a few counts of this clonotype. The DNA of the CDR3 is TGTGCCAGCAACCCGGGACTAGCGGGAAACTATGAGCAGTTCTTC. This gives the protein CASNPGLAGNYEQFF. This chain links TRBV6-1 with TRBJ2-1; 13 bases are shared with TRBD2. Trimming removed 7 bases from V and 8 bases from J; junction bases left unmatched: 8. The CDR3 runs to 15 residues. Looked up from germline, CDR1 is MNHNS and CDR2 is SASEGT.

The chain has TRBV14 and TRBJ1-1; a weak D match, TRBD1 (5 bases). V gave up 7 bases and J gave up 1 base, with 19 bases separating them. The CDR3 length is 16 residues. CDR1 SGHDN and CDR2 FVKESK come from the germline V gene. DNA for the CDR3: TGTGCCAGCACCCGCTCCGGGGTGAGGGGGAACACTGAAGCTTTCTTT. Amino acids: CASTRSGVRGNTEAFF.

This clonotype was picked up a small number of times. The J gene is TRBJ2-7, the V gene TRBV12-3 or TRBV12-4; 7 bases map to TRBD2. V gave up 5 bases and J gave up 0 bases; unmatched junction bases: 16. The CDR3 length is 18 residues. The CDR3 DNA reads as TGTGCCAGCAGTGGACGGCCACTACTAGCGCCTAGCTCCTACGAGCAGTACTTC. Encoded protein: CASSGRPLLAPSSYEQYF.